This entry is about one T cell receptor (beta chain). Antigen specificity is unknown. Using immunoSEQ multiplex PCR, the repertoire was profiled, and TCRdb retains in-frame clones only, with some absent. Of roughly 23,000 clones in the sample, under 80% were seen once. Viral peptide pools were used in the ViraFEST assay to expand antigen-specific CD4+ T cells, and sequencing came afterward. Culture proceeded for 10 days, and CD4+ T cells were then isolated. Participants were given two doses of BNT162b2 or mRNA-1273 vaccine. The entry originates in a study of vaccination effects on CD4 cells after COVID-19. The CDR3 length is 15 residues. Germline trimming cut 8 bases from V and 5 bases from J; bases unmatched to any gene: 13. The germline gives CDR1 LNHDA, CDR2 SQIVND (reference sequence). Findings and caveats of the study: By a late point after vaccination, infection- and vaccine-induced clones had shrunk markedly through clonal contraction.

V usage is TRBV19 and J usage is TRBJ2-7, with 9 nucleotides matching TRBD1. The TCR originated in a human donor who received a COVID-19 vaccine. This specimen was CD4+ T cells from PBMCs cultured with HCoV-NL63 spike peptides, taken after COVID-19 vaccination. CDR3 protein: CASAETGGTTDEQYF. The CDR3 DNA reads as TGTGCCAGTGCCGAAACAGGGGGCACGACTGACGAGCAGTACTTC.